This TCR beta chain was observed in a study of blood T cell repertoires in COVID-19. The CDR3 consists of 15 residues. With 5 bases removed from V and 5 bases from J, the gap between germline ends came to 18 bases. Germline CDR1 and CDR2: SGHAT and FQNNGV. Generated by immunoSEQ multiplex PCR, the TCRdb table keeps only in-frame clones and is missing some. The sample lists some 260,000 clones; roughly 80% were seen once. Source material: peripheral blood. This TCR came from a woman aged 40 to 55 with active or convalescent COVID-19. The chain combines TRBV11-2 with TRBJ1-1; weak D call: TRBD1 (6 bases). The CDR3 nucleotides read TGTGCCAGCAGCCTCCGGGACATTCGAAGGACTGAAGCTTTCTTT. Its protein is CASSLRDIRRTEAFF.